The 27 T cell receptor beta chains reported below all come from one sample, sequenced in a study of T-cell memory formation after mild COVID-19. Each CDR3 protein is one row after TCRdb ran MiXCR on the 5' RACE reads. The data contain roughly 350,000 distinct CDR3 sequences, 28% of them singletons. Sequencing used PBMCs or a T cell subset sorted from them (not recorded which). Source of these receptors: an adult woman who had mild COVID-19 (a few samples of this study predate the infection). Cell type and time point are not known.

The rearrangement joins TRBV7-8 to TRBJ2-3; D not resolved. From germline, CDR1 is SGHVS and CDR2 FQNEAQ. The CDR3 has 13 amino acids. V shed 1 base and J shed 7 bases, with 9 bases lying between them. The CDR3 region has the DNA TGTGCCAGCAGCTTAGTTGGGCTCCATACGCAGTATTTT. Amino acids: CASSLVGLHTQYF.

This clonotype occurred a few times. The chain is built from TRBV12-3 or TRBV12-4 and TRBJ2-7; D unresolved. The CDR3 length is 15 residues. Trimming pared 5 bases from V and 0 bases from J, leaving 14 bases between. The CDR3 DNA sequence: TGTGCCAGCAGTCCCCCGAGCTTTAGCTCCTACGAGCAGTACTTC. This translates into CASSPPSFSSYEQYF.

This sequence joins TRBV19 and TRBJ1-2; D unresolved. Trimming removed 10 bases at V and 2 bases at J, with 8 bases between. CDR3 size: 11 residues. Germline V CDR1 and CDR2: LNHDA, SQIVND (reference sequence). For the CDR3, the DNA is TGTGCCACAGAGCGGAACTATGGCTACACCTTC. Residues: CATERNYGYTF.

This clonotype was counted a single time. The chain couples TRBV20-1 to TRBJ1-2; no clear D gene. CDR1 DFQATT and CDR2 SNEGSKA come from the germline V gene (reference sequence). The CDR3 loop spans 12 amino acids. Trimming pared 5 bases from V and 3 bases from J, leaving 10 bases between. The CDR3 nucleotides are TGCAGTGCTCCATCCGCAGACTATGGCTACACCTTC. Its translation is CSAPSADYGYTF.

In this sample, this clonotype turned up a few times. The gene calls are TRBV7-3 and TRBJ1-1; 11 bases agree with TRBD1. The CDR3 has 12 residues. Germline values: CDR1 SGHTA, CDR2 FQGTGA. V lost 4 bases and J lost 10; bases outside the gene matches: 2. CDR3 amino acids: CASSSGQGVAFF. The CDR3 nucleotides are TGTGCCAGCAGCTCGGGACAGGGGGTAGCTTTCTTT.

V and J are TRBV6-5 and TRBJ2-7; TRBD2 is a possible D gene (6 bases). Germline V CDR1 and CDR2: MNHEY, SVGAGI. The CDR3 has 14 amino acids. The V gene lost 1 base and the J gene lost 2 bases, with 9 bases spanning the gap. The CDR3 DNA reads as TGTGCCAGCAGTTACTGGAGGGAAACCTACGAGCAGTACTTC. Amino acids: CASSYWRETYEQYF.

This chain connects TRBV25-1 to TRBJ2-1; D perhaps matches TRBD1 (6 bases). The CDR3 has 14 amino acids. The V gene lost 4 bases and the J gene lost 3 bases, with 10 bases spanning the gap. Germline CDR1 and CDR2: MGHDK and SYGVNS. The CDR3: CASSGTALYNEQFF. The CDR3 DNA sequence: TGTGCCAGCAGTGGGACAGCCCTCTACAATGAGCAGTTCTTC.

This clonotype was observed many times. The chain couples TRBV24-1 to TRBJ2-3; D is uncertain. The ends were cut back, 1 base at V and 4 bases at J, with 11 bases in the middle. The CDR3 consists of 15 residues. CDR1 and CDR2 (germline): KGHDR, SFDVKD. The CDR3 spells CATSDFRTAADTQYF. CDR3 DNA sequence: TGTGCCACCAGTGATTTCCGGACCGCGGCAGATACGCAGTATTTT.

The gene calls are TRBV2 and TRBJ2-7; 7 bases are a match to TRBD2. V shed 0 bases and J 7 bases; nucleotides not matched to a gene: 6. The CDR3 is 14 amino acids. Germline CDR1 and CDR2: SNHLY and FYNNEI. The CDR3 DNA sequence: TGTGCCAGCAGTGAAGCGAAGACTAGCCTGGAGCAGTACTTC. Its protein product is CASSEAKTSLEQYF.

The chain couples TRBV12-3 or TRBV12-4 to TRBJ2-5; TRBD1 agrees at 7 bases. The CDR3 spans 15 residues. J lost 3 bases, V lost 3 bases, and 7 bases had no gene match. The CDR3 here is CASSFFRDSKETQYF. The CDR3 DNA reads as TGTGCCAGCAGTTTTTTTCGGGACAGCAAAGAGACCCAGTACTTC.

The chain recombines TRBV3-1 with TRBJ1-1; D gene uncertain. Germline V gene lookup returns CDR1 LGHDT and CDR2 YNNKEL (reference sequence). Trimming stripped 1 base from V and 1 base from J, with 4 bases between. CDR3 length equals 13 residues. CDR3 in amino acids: CASSQGWNTEAFF. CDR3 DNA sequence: TGTGCCAGCAGCCAAGGCTGGAACACTGAAGCTTTCTTT.

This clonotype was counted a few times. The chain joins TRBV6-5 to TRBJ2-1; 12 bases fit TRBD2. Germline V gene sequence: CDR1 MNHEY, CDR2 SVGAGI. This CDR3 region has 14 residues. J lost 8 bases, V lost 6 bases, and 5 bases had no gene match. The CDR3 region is CASSYLAGGDEQFF. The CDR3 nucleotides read TGTGCCAGCAGCTACCTAGCGGGAGGGGATGAGCAGTTCTTC.

CDR3 in DNA: TGTGCCAGCAGCGATCGGACCTCGCAGAACACTGAAGCTTTCTTT. Its translation: CASSDRTSQNTEAFF. The J gene is TRBJ1-1, the V gene TRBV9; D is unclear. CDR1 and CDR2 from the germline V gene are SGDLS and YYNGEE. V dropped 3 bases and J dropped 1 base, with 13 bases sitting between them. This CDR3 is 15 amino acids long.

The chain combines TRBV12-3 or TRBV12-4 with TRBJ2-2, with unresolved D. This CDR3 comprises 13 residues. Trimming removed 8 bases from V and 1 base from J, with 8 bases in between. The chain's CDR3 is CASVWGNTGELFF. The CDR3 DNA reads TGTGCCAGCGTCTGGGGGAACACCGGGGAGCTGTTTTTT.

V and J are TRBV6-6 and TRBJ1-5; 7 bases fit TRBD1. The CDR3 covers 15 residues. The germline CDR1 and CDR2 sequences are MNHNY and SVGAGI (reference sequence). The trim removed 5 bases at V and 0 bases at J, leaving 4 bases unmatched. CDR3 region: CASSPRTGSNQPQHF. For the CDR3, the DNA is TGTGCCAGCAGTCCTCGGACAGGTAGCAATCAGCCCCAGCATTTT.

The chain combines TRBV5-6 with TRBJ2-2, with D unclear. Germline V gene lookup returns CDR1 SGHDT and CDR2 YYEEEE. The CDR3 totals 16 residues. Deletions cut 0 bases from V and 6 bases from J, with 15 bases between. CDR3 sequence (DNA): TGTGCCAGCAGCTTGGCCTCGGCGAAAAAGTCCGGGGAGCTGTTTTTT. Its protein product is CASSLASAKKSGELFF. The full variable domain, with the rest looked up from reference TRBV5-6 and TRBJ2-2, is DAGVTQSPTHLIKTRGQQVTLRCSPKSGHDTVSWYQQALGQGPQFIFQYYEEEERQRGNFPDRFSGHQFPNYSSELNVNALLLGDSALYLCASSLASAKKSGELFFGEGSRLTVL.

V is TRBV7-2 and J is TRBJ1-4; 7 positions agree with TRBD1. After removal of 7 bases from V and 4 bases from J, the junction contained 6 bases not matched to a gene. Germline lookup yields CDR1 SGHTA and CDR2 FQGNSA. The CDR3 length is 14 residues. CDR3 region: CASTRTGRNEKLFF. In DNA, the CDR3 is TGTGCCAGCACCCGGACAGGACGTAATGAAAAACTGTTTTTT.

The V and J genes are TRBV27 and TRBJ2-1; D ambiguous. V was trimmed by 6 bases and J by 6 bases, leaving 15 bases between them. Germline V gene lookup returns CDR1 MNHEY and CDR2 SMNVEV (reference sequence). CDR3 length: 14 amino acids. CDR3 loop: CASSFDSPTNEQFF. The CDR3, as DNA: TGTGCCAGCAGCTTCGACTCCCCTACCAATGAGCAGTTCTTC.

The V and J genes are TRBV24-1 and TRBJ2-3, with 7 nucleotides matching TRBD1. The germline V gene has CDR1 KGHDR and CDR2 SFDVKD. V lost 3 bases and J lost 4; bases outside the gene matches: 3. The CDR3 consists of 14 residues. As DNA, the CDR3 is TGTGCCACCAGTGATCCCCAGGGGGCAGATACGCAGTATTTT. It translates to CATSDPQGADTQYF.

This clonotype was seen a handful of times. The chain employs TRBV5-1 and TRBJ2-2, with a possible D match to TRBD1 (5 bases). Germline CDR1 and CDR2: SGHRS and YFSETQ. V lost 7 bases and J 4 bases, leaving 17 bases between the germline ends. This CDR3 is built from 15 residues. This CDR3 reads CASVLQASGTGELFF. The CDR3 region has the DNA TGCGCCAGCGTACTACAGGCCTCGGGCACCGGGGAGCTGTTTTTT.

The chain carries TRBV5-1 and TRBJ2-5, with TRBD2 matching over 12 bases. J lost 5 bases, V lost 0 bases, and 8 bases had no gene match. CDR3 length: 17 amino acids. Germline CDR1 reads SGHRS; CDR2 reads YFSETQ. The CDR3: CASSLGTSGASSETQYF. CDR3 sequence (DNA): TGCGCCAGCAGCTTGGGGACTAGCGGGGCATCCAGTGAGACCCAGTACTTC. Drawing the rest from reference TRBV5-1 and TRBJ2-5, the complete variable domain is KAGVTQTPRYLIKTRGQQVTLSCSPISGHRSVSWYQQTPGQGLQFLFEYFSETQRNKGNFPGRFSGRQFSNSRSEMNVSTLELGDSALYLCASSLGTSGASSETQYFGPGTRLLVL.

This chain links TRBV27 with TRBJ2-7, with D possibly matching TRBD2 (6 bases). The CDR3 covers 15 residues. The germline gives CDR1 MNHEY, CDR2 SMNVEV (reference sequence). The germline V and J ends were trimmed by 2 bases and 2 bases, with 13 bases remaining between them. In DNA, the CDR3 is TGTGCCAGCAGTTTAAGGACACCGGGGGCCTACGAGCAGTACTTC. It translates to CASSLRTPGAYEQYF.

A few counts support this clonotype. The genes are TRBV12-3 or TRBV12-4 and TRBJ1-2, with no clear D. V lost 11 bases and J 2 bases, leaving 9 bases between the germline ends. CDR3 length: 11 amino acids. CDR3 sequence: CAGYRNYGYTF. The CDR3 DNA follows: TGTGCCGGTTATAGGAACTATGGCTACACCTTC.

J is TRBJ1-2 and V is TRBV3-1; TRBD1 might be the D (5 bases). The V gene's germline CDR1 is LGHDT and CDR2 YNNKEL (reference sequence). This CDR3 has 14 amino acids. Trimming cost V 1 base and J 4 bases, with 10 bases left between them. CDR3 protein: CASSQAGRVYGYTF. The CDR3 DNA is TGTGCCAGCAGCCAAGCGGGCAGGGTCTATGGCTACACCTTC.

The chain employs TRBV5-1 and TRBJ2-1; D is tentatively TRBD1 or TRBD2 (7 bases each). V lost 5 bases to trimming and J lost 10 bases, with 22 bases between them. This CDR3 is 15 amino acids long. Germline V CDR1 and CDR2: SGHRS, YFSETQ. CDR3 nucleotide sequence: TGCGCCAGCAGAGAAGGGGGCGGGAGCCCTCGGGAGCAGTTCTTC. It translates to CASREGGGSPREQFF.

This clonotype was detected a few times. The CDR3 region is CASSSTRGNTEAFF. DNA of the CDR3: TGTGCCAGCAGTTCGACGCGGGGGAACACTGAAGCTTTCTTT. J is TRBJ1-1 and V is TRBV6-5; D is uncertain. The V gene lost 4 bases and the J gene lost 1 base, with 10 bases spanning the gap. There are 14 residues in the CDR3. From germline, CDR1 is MNHEY and CDR2 SVGAGI.

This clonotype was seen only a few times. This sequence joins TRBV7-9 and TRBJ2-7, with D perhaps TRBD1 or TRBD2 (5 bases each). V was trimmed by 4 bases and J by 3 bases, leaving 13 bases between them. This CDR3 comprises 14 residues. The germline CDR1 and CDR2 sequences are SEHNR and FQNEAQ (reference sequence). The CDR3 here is CASSSQGGGYEQYF. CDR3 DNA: TGTGCCAGCAGCTCCCAGGGTGGAGGCTACGAGCAGTACTTC. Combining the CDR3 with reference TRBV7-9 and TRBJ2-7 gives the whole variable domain DTGVSQNPRHKITKRGQNVTFRCDPISEHNRLYWYRQTLGQGPEFLTYFQNEAQLEKSRLLSDRFSAERPKGSFSTLEIQRTEQGDSAMYLCASSSQGGGYEQYFGPGTRLTVT.